The 30 T cell receptor beta chains reported below all come from one sample, sequenced in a study of T cell responses to AZD1222 COVID-19 vaccine. Sequencing was performed with immunoSEQ multiplex PCR; in TCRdb, only in-frame clones are kept and a portion is missing. This table has 100,000 to 150,000 clones, 92% appearing once. This specimen consisted of peripheral blood, obtained 28 days after the second AZD1222 dose. The receptors were gathered from an adult who received the AZD1222 COVID-19 vaccine.

This chain links TRBV24-1 with TRBJ1-2; maybe TRBD1 (5 bases). Germline V gene lookup returns CDR1 KGHDR and CDR2 SFDVKD. CDR3 length: 12 residues. The V end lost 2 bases, the J end lost 8 bases, and 8 bases lay between the germline ends. The CDR3 DNA follows: TGTGCCACCAGTGATTCAGGGAACGGCTACACCTTC. Its protein product is CATSDSGNGYTF.

This chain connects TRBV9 to TRBJ1-1; D is undetermined. Per the germline V gene, CDR1 is SGDLS and CDR2 is YYNGEE. V lost 4 bases and J lost 1, with 11 bases in between. The CDR3 spans 14 residues. The CDR3 spells CASSHTEKNTEAFF. The CDR3 bases are TGTGCCAGCAGCCATACAGAGAAGAACACTGAAGCTTTCTTT. Looking up the rest from reference TRBV9 and TRBJ1-1 gives the full variable domain: DSGVTQTPKHLITATGQRVTLRCSPRSGDLSVYWYQQSLDQGLQFLIQYYNGEERAKGNILERFSAQQFPDLHSELNLSSLELGDSALYFCASSHTEKNTEAFFGQGTRLTVV.

This clone was seen only once. The rearrangement links TRBV5-1 to TRBJ1-6, with a weak D call TRBD1 (5 bases). This CDR3 is built from 15 residues. Germline V CDR1 and CDR2: SGHRS, YFSETQ. The V end was cut by 1 base, the J end by 8 bases, with 13 bases between. DNA of the CDR3: TGCGCCAGCAGCTTGTATGGGGCAAGGGATTCACCCCTCCACTTT. It encodes CASSLYGARDSPLHF.

This sequence joins TRBV11-3 and TRBJ2-3; weak D call: TRBD2 (6 bases). From germline, CDR1 is SGHNT and CDR2 YENEEA. V was shortened by 2 bases and J by 4 bases, with 10 bases between the two germline ends. CDR3 length: 14 amino acids. This CDR3 is CASSLFRDSDTQYF. Here the CDR3 DNA reads TGTGCCAGCAGCTTATTCAGGGACTCAGATACGCAGTATTTT.

The gene calls are TRBV18 and TRBJ2-2, with a weak D call TRBD1 (5 bases). Looked up from germline, CDR1 is KGHSH and CDR2 is LQKENI. The CDR3 contains 16 residues. V was pared by 5 bases and J by 1 base, with 14 bases between. The CDR3 nucleotides read TGTGCCAGCTCAACCAGGGCAGGGCAGAACACCGGGGAGCTGTTTTTT. Residues: CASSTRAGQNTGELFF. The full variable domain, in which reference TRBV18 and TRBJ2-2 provide the parts outside the CDR3, is NAGVMQNPRHLVRRRGQEARLRCSPMKGHSHVYWYRQLPEEGLKFMVYLQKENIIDESGMPKERFSAEFPKEGPSILRIQQVVRGDSAAYFCASSTRAGQNTGELFFGEGSRLTVL.

This chain connects TRBV7-2 to TRBJ1-2; D is perhaps TRBD1 (6 bases). Trimming shortened V by 5 bases and J by 4 bases, and 17 bases separated the two germline ends. Germline CDR1 and CDR2: SGHTA and FQGNSA. The CDR3 has 15 residues. Written as DNA, the CDR3 is TGTGCCAGCAGCCCGGACGGGGGCACCCGCTATGGCTACACCTTC. It codes for CASSPDGGTRYGYTF.

This chain connects TRBV6-4 to TRBJ2-7; D gene ambiguous. Trimming pared 2 bases from V and 4 bases from J, leaving 24 bases between. Germline CDR1 is MRHNA and CDR2 is SNTAGT. The CDR3 has 18 amino acids. The CDR3 protein is CASSDTYSNTLDRYEQYF. The CDR3 DNA follows: TGTGCCAGCAGTGACACCTATTCTAACACCCTTGATCGGTACGAGCAGTACTTC.

The CDR3: CASRRMTGGGTEAFF. In DNA form, the CDR3 reads TGTGCCAGCAGACGAATGACAGGGGGCGGCACTGAAGCTTTCTTT. The chain recombines TRBV14 with TRBJ1-1; 10 positions agree with TRBD1. V lost 6 bases, J lost 4 bases, and 8 bases stayed unmatched. From germline, CDR1 is SGHDN and CDR2 FVKESK. CDR3 length equals 15 residues.

The J gene is TRBJ2-7, the V gene TRBV27; D gene unclear. The CDR3 covers 14 residues. Trimming pared 8 bases from V and 3 bases from J, leaving 17 bases between. The germline V gene encodes CDR1 MNHEY and CDR2 SMNVEV (reference sequence). CDR3 nucleotide sequence: TGTGCCAGCCGTGCCTGGGGTCCCCTCTACGAGCAGTACTTC. Its translation is CASRAWGPLYEQYF.

The genes are TRBV28 and TRBJ2-3, with a possible D match to TRBD2 (5 bases). With 2 bases removed from V and 0 bases from J, the gap between germline ends came to 9 bases. Germline values: CDR1 MDHEN, CDR2 SYDVKM. There are 15 residues in the CDR3. The DNA for the CDR3 is TGTGCCAGCAGTTTAGTGGCGGGTAGCACAGATACGCAGTATTTT. Residues: CASSLVAGSTDTQYF.

The chain couples TRBV11-2 to TRBJ2-1, with D perhaps given as TRBD1 or TRBD2 (6 bases each). V was trimmed by 4 bases and J by 13 bases, leaving 14 bases between them. The CDR3 sequence is 12 residues long. Germline V gene data show CDR1 as SGHAT and CDR2 as FQNNGV. As DNA, the CDR3 is TGTGCCAGCAGCTCGACTTCCGGGGGCCAGTTCTTC. This codes for CASSSTSGGQFF. The complete variable domain, with remaining parts taken from reference TRBV11-2 and TRBJ2-1, reads EAGVAQSPRYKIIEKRQSVAFWCNPISGHATLYWYQQILGQGPKLLIQFQNNGVVDDSQLPKDRFSAERLKGVDSTLKIQPAKLEDSAVYLCASSSTSGGQFFGPGTRLTVL.

The CDR3 reads CASNQGRQAGNQPQHF. The CDR3 bases are TGTGCCAGTAATCAGGGGAGGCAAGCGGGAAATCAGCCCCAGCATTTT. J is TRBJ1-5 and V is TRBV19, with D possibly TRBD1 on 6 matching bases. This CDR3 is built from 16 residues. Trimming removed 7 bases at V and 4 bases at J, with 20 bases between. Germline V gene lookup returns CDR1 LNHDA and CDR2 SQIVND (reference sequence).

The chain recombines TRBV6-5 with TRBJ1-3; D not certain. V lost 2 bases to trimming and J lost 1 base, with 6 bases between them. Germline CDR1 and CDR2: MNHEY and SVGAGI. This CDR3 is 14 amino acids long. The CDR3 loop reads CASSYGVSGNTIYF. In nucleotides, the CDR3 is TGTGCCAGCAGTTACGGGGTTTCTGGAAACACCATATATTTT.

V and J are TRBV7-2 and TRBJ2-7, with 10 bases identical to TRBD2. V dropped 1 base and J dropped 0; count of bases not matched to a gene: 9. The CDR3 covers 18 residues. CDR1 and CDR2 (germline): SGHTA, FQGNSA. The CDR3 DNA is TGTGCCAGCAGCTTAGGACCTCTGGGGACTAGCGTCTCCTACGAGCAGTACTTC. Its protein is CASSLGPLGTSVSYEQYF.

Details on this clone: This is likely a read error, given that the CDR3 carries no conserved phenylalanine or tryptophan at its end. The DNA is omitted, as the CDR3 cannot be located on it reliably, and the CDR3 follows TCRdb's listing. The gene calls are TRBV2 and TRBJ1-4; no DNA check was done on the table's D call, TRBD1. Germline CDR1 reads SNHLY; CDR2 reads FYNNEI. With termini counted, the CDR3 has 11 amino acids. The CDR3 sequence is CASILRDRALL.

This clone was recorded a few times. This chain links TRBV11-2 with TRBJ2-7; 7 nucleotides agree with TRBD2. This CDR3 is built from 14 residues. J lost 0 bases, V lost 5 bases, and 4 bases had no gene match. CDR1 and CDR2 (germline): SGHAT, FQNNGV. The CDR3 region has the DNA TGTGCCAGCAGCCTCAGCGGGAACTCCTACGAGCAGTACTTC. Amino acid sequence: CASSLSGNSYEQYF.

V and J are TRBV30 and TRBJ1-2; 7 nucleotides match TRBD1. The CDR3 runs to 13 residues. Germline lookup yields CDR1 GTSNPN and CDR2 SVGIG (reference sequence). Trimming at V came to 4 bases and at J to 8 bases, leaving 10 bases not matched to a gene. The CDR3 loop is CAWNVLQGLGYTF. CDR3 nucleotide sequence: TGTGCCTGGAATGTTTTACAGGGGCTCGGCTACACCTTC.

In the case of this clone: This sample also contains other DNA sequences that code for the same CDR3. This chain uses TRBV7-3 with TRBJ1-1, with a tentative D call TRBD1 (5 bases). Trimming left V 2 bases short and J 1 base short, with 11 bases between. Germline values: CDR1 SGHTA, CDR2 FQGTGA. This CDR3 comprises 15 residues. The CDR3 DNA follows: TGTGCCAGCAGCTTAGGTGGGGCAGGGAACACTGAAGCTTTCTTT. This translates into CASSLGGAGNTEAFF.

DNA of the CDR3: TGTGCCAGCAGCTTAGGGAACCGAGGGACCCTCCACTTT. Translated: CASSLGNRGTLHF. J is TRBJ1-6 and V is TRBV7-6; D unresolved. CDR1 and CDR2 from the germline V gene are SGHVS and FNYEAQ. This CDR3 spans 13 amino acids. With 1 base removed from V and 14 bases from J, the gap between germline ends came to 12 bases.

The chain combines TRBV19 with TRBJ2-7; the D gene is possibly TRBD1 (5 bases). V was cut by 4 bases and J by 0 bases, with 16 bases left in between. The CDR3 totals 16 residues. Germline CDR1 reads LNHDA; CDR2 reads SQIVND (reference sequence). The CDR3 sequence is CASSRATGPPSYEQYF. The CDR3, as DNA: TGTGCCAGTAGTAGGGCAACAGGTCCACCCTCCTACGAGCAGTACTTC.

The chain recombines TRBV7-3 with TRBJ1-1; TRBD1 might be the D (6 bases). This CDR3 contains 13 residues. V gave up 8 bases and J gave up 5 bases, with 15 bases separating them. Germline CDR1 SGHTA, CDR2 FQGTGA. CDR3 loop: CASSGGPKTEAFF. The CDR3 region has the DNA TGTGCCAGCTCCGGGGGCCCGAAGACTGAAGCTTTCTTT.

The chain employs TRBV20-1 and TRBJ1-2, with TRBD1 as a possible D gene (5 bases). Per the germline V gene, CDR1 is DFQATT and CDR2 is SNEGSKA (reference sequence). The ends were cut back, 4 bases at V and 12 bases at J, with 6 bases in the middle. This CDR3 spans 8 amino acids. The CDR3 here is CSATGHTF. The CDR3 DNA reads TGCAGTGCTACAGGGCACACCTTC.

This chain joins TRBV7-3 and TRBJ2-5; D perhaps matches TRBD2 (5 bases). The CDR3 is 15 amino acids. Germline values: CDR1 SGHTA, CDR2 FQGTGA. Trimming stripped 1 base from V and 5 bases from J, with 14 bases between. CDR3 sequence: CASSLNRGFGETQYF. The CDR3 coding sequence is TGTGCCAGCAGCTTAAATCGGGGTTTCGGTGAGACCCAGTACTTC.

This chain connects TRBV2 to TRBJ1-5; 9 bases are a match to TRBD1. This CDR3 region has 14 residues. The V and J ends lost 2 bases and 9 bases, in that order; junction bases with no gene match: 5. Germline CDR1 reads SNHLY; CDR2 reads FYNNEI. CDR3 coding DNA: TGTGCCAGCAGTGAAAGGGACAGGGATTGGCCCCAGCATTTT. It is translated as CASSERDRDWPQHF. Full variable domain (missing parts from reference TRBV2 and TRBJ1-5): EPEVTQTPSHQVTQMGQEVILRCVPISNHLYFYWYRQILGQKVEFLVSFYNNEISEKSEIFDDQFSVERPDGSNFTLKIRSTKLEDSAMYFCASSERDRDWPQHFGDGTRLSIL.

The genes are TRBV19 and TRBJ1-4; 8 nucleotides agree with TRBD1. Germline lookup yields CDR1 LNHDA and CDR2 SQIVND (reference sequence). Losses at the gene ends were 10 bases for V and 8 bases for J; bases not matched to a gene: 9. The CDR3 loop spans 13 amino acids. The CDR3 is CATSDRAYEKLFF. Here the CDR3 DNA reads TGTGCCACATCGGACAGGGCGTACGAAAAACTGTTTTTT.

V is TRBV2 and J is TRBJ2-1, with 10 bases fitting TRBD2. The CDR3 totals 18 residues. Looked up from germline, CDR1 is SNHLY and CDR2 is FYNNEI. V shed 6 bases, J shed 3 bases, and the junction held 14 bases outside the gene matches. CDR3 DNA sequence: TGTGCCAGCAGCCCACAAATTCCTGCTAGCGGGGGCTACAATGAGCAGTTCTTC. Translation gives CASSPQIPASGGYNEQFF.

The chain is built from TRBV6-5 and TRBJ2-1, with D maybe TRBD1 (7 bases). This CDR3 is 15 amino acids long. Trimming removed 6 bases at V and 1 base at J, with 13 bases between. The germline V gene has CDR1 MNHEY and CDR2 SVGAGI. Here the CDR3 DNA reads TGTGCCAGCAGCCCAGGGGGGATATCCTACAATGAGCAGTTCTTC. Encoded protein: CASSPGGISYNEQFF.

This clone has a single count. J is TRBJ2-5 and V is TRBV6-5; TRBD1 agrees at 8 bases. The CDR3 has 13 amino acids. J was trimmed by 3 bases and V by 9 bases; bases with no gene match: 6. In germline, CDR1 is MNHEY, CDR2 SVGAGI. This CDR3 reads CARSPTGEETQYF. The CDR3 nucleotides read TGTGCCAGGAGCCCGACAGGGGAAGAGACCCAGTACTTC.

The V and J genes are TRBV5-6 and TRBJ1-1; no reliable D call. The CDR3 contains 15 residues. Germline CDR1 and CDR2: SGHDT and YYEEEE. Trimming shortened V by 0 bases and J by 3 bases, and 12 bases separated the two germline ends. The CDR3 loop is CASSLAGIGDTEAFF. The CDR3, as DNA: TGTGCCAGCAGCTTGGCTGGGATCGGGGACACTGAAGCTTTCTTT.

The chain recombines TRBV5-1 with TRBJ2-3; D not certain. Germline-derived CDR1 and CDR2 are SGHRS and YFSETQ. Trimming shortened V by 0 bases and J by 4 bases, and 12 bases separated the two germline ends. This CDR3 has 15 amino acids. The CDR3 sequence is CASSLGAIGADTQYF. CDR3 DNA: TGCGCCAGCAGCTTGGGGGCAATTGGGGCAGATACGCAGTATTTT.